This T cell receptor (beta chain) originates from a study of blood T cell repertoires in COVID-19. Study context: PBMCs, B-cell-depleted T cells, or T cells were the source of the cDNA or gDNA that made up the material.

This clone was found a few times. Clinical histories supplied by participants themselves formed the basis of cohort assignment. TCRdb's table, derived via immunoSEQ multiplex PCR, lists solely in-frame clones and lacks some. The sample has about 270,000 clones, less than 90% seen once. The CDR3 sequence is 15 residues long. Trimming removed 5 bases at V and 1 base at J, with 15 bases between. Germline V CDR1 and CDR2: SGHAT, FQNNGV. The sample comprised PBMCs or T cells enriched from blood (not recorded which). This receptor was obtained from a woman aged 50 to 60 who had recovered from COVID-19. The chain couples TRBV11-2 to TRBJ2-7; possible D gene TRBD2, 6 bases. CDR3 protein: CASSTLRGKSYEQYF. CDR3 nucleotides: TGTGCCAGCAGCACTCTTCGGGGGAAGTCCTACGAGCAGTACTTC.